This T cell receptor (beta chain) was obtained from a study of cytomegalovirus exposure and HLA in healthy donors. Findings of the study overall: It was 150 to 200 TCR beta chains that were listed as cytomegalovirus-associated.

The study ran its PCR with 60 Vbeta and 13 Jbeta primers. Repertoires were generated with immunoSEQ multiplex PCR, while TCRdb's copy carries only in-frame clones and drops some. The table records under 130,000 clones, around 80% of them present only once. As to this clone: The target antigen is unknown. Compared with germline, one end of the junction differs, possibly owing to a read error.

The sample consisted of PBMCs. The TCR sequence derives from a man in his forties in good health and CMV-seropositive.

CDR3 bases: TGTGCCAGCGGGACAGGGCCCAAAAACAGTCAGTACTTC. Its protein is CASGTGPKNSQYF. The rearrangement links TRBV11-2 to TRBJ2-4; 9 positions match TRBD1. This CDR3 region has 13 residues. CDR1 and CDR2 from the germline V gene are SGHAT and FQNNGV.